The present TCR beta chain was sequenced within a study of blood T cell repertoires in COVID-19. Looking at the study overall: T cells, B-cell-depleted T cells, or PBMCs provided the cDNA or gDNA that served as material.

Per the study methods: Counts of nucleated cells, estimated from reference gene primer amplification, were obtained. This table comes from immunoSEQ multiplex PCR, and its TCRdb copy is limited to in-frame clones, with some not included. V and J calls and clone size are those listed in that table; D and trimming were worked out from the DNA. The sample holds around 130,000 clones, roughly 83% seen once. The V gene's germline CDR1 is SQVTM and CDR2 ANQGSEA. The CDR3 has 15 amino acids. Germline trimming cut 6 bases from V and 0 bases from J; bases unmatched to any gene: 8. The sample was peripheral blood. The gene calls are TRBV29-1 and TRBJ1-1; 9 positions match TRBD1. The receptor's source is a woman aged 25 to 39 who had recovered from COVID-19. The CDR3 DNA reads as TGCAGCGTGCGGGACAGGGAGTATATGAACACTGAAGCTTTCTTT. Protein sequence: CSVRDREYMNTEAFF.